The 5 T cell receptor beta chains in this list originate from one sample, sequenced in a study of T cell changes during pregnancy in multiple sclerosis. Sequencing was performed with immunoSEQ multiplex PCR; in TCRdb, only in-frame clones are kept and a portion is missing. This sample carries about 79,000 clones, approximately 92% of them seen once, and the ten largest clones take approximately 0.71%. Sequenced material: peripheral blood, taken in the second trimester of pregnancy. The receptors originated from a female donor in good health, enrolled as a control in a pregnancy study.

The chain is built from TRBV5-1 and TRBJ1-1; TRBD1 matches at 9 bases. V lost 4 bases and J lost 7; bases outside the gene matches: 5. CDR1 and CDR2 from the germline V gene are SGHRS and YFSETQ. The CDR3 consists of 13 residues. For the CDR3, the DNA is TGCGCCAGCAGCCCCGGGACAGGGATTGAAGCTTTCTTT. Its protein product is CASSPGTGIEAFF.

The count of this clone is one. V usage is TRBV19 and J usage is TRBJ1-1; no clear D gene. V was shortened by 3 bases and J by 1 base, with 6 bases between the two germline ends. Germline loops: CDR1 LNHDA, CDR2 SQIVND (reference sequence). The CDR3 has 13 residues. As DNA, the CDR3 is TGTGCCAGTAGTATCGTCCCGAACACTGAAGCTTTCTTT. Translated: CASSIVPNTEAFF. The full variable domain, in which reference TRBV19 and TRBJ1-1 provide the parts outside the CDR3, is DGGITQSPKYLFRKEGQNVTLSCEQNLNHDAMYWYRQDPGQGLRLIYYSQIVNDFQKGDIAEGYSVSREKKESFPLTVTSAQKNPTAFYLCASSIVPNTEAFFGQGTRLTVV.

This chain connects TRBV2 to TRBJ2-7, with a possible D match to TRBD1 (5 bases). The germline V gene has CDR1 SNHLY and CDR2 FYNNEI. The CDR3 spans 12 residues. Trimming removed 9 bases from V and 2 bases from J, with 11 bases in between. The CDR3: CARQGLAYEQYF. In DNA form, the CDR3 reads TGTGCCAGGCAGGGCTTGGCCTACGAGCAGTACTTC.

The genes are TRBV30 and TRBJ1-1; TRBD1 is a possible D gene (5 bases). The V end lost 8 bases, the J end lost 6 bases, and 10 bases lay between the germline ends. This CDR3 spans 10 amino acids. Germline V gives CDR1 GTSNPN, CDR2 SVGIG (reference sequence). The CDR3 DNA reads as TGTGCCGGCATGACAGCTGAAGCTTTCTTT. This encodes CAGMTAEAFF. The complete variable domain, with remaining parts taken from reference TRBV30 and TRBJ1-1, reads SQTIHQWPATLVQPVGSPLSLECTVEGTSNPNLYWYRQAAGRGLQLLFYSVGIGQISSEVPQNLSASRPQDRQFILSSKKLLLSDSGFYLCAGMTAEAFFGQGTRLTVV.

The chain has TRBV6-5 and TRBJ1-1; D ambiguous. Trimming took off 5 bases at V and 1 base at J, with 11 bases between the two ends. Germline CDR1 and CDR2: MNHEY and SVGAGI. This CDR3 is 14 amino acids long. CDR3 DNA: TGTGCCAGCAGTCCCTCGAGAACGAACACTGAAGCTTTCTTT. Its protein is CASSPSRTNTEAFF.